Listed below are T cell receptor beta chains from one sample, sequenced in a study of T cell responses to AZD1222 COVID-19 vaccine. Generated by immunoSEQ multiplex PCR, the TCRdb table keeps only in-frame clones and is missing some. The sample lists around 100,000 clones, roughly 87% occurring once. This sample comprised peripheral blood, obtained on day 0 of AZD1222 vaccination. The origin of the receptors is an adult in good health. The CDR3 runs from the conserved cysteine through the conserved F or W. Each record gives: D gene, V gene, J gene, CDR3 protein. The D gene is left open where the match is weak.

NA	TRBV7-8	TRBJ1-2	CASSTEGGQVQGYTF
NA	TRBV5-1	TRBJ2-1	CASNDASYNEQFF
NA	TRBV27	TRBJ2-7	CASSFGDRYEQYF
TRBD2	TRBV11-3	TRBJ2-1	CASSFGTNHEQFF
NA	TRBV7-9	TRBJ1-5	CASSRGSNQPQHF
TRBD1	TRBV19	TRBJ2-7	CASTRGQAYEQYF
TRBD1	TRBV6-5	TRBJ1-2	CASSTDRDSGYTF
TRBD1	TRBV27	TRBJ1-1	CASSSGQGLIF
TRBD2	TRBV6-2/TRBV6-3	TRBJ2-2	CASSYSLRISGKLTGELFF
NA	TRBV28	TRBJ2-7	CASRGTTFRQYF
NA	TRBV2	TRBJ2-1	CASSLQGEQFF
TRBD2	TRBV7-2	TRBJ2-5	CASSFSGVQETQYF
TRBD2	TRBV29-1	TRBJ2-3	CSVGGATSGSTDTQYF
NA	TRBV27	TRBJ1-2	CASSLTGFSDYGYTF
NA	TRBV12-3/TRBV12-4	TRBJ1-1	CASSFFRNTEAFF
NA	TRBV6-5	TRBJ1-3	CASSYSNRPGNTIYF
NA	TRBV11-2	TRBJ2-4	CASSPWELAKNIQYF
TRBD1	TRBV19	TRBJ1-5	CASSYRGGNQPQHF
NA	TRBV19	TRBJ2-5	CASTRGDAEQETQYF